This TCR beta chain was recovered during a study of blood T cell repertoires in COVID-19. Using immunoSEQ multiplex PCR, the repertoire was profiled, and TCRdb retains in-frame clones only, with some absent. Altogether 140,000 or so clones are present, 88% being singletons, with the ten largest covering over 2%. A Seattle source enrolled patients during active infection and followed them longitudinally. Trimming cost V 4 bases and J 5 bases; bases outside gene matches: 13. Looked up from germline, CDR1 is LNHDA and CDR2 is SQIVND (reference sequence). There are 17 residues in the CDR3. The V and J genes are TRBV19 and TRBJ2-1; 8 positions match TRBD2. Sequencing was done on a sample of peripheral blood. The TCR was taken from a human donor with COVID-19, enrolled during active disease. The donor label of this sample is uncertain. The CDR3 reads CASSTTLADPGHNEQFF. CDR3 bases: TGTGCCAGTAGTACCACACTAGCGGACCCAGGGCACAATGAGCAGTTCTTC.